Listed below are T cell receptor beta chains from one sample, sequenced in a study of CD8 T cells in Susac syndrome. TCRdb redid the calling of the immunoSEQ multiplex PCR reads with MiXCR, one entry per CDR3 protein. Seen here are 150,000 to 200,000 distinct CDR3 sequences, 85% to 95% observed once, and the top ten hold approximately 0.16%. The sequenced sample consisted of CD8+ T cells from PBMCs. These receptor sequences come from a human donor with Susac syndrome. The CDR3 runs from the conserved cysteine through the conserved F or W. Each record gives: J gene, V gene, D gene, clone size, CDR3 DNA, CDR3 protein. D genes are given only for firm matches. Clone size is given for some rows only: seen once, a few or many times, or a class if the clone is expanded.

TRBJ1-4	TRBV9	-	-	TGTGCCAGCAGCGTATCAGGGGTATCTAATGAAAAACTGTTTTTT	CASSVSGVSNEKLFF
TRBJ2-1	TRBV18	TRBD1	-	TGTGCCAGCTCACCCCAGGACAGGACACATAACAATGAGCAGTTCTTC	CASSPQDRTHNNEQFF
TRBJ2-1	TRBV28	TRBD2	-	TGTGCCAGCAGTTTTGTATCCGTGGGCGGGGGAGAGCAGTTCTTC	CASSFVSVGGGEQFF
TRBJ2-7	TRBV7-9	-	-	TGTGCCAGCAGCCCCCACCCTGGCTTGGTGGAGGAGCAGTACTTC	CASSPHPGLVEEQYF
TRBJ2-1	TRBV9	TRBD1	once	TGTGCCAGCAGCGCAACAACAGGGGCGGATGAGCAGTTCTTC	CASSATTGADEQFF
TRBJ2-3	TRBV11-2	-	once	TGTGCCAGCAGCTGGTGGGGGCGCACAGATACGCAGTATTTT	CASSWWGRTDTQYF
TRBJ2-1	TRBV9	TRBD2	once	TGTGCCAGCAGTGCTAGCGGGATCCACAATGAGCAGTTCTTC	CASSASGIHNEQFF
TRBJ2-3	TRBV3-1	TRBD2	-	TGTGCCAGCAGCCAAGATTTAACGACTAGCGGGGTGGGGGATACGCAGTATTTT	CASSQDLTTSGVGDTQYF
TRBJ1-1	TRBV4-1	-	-	TGCGCCAGCAGCCAAGACCATCCGGGGGGGCTGAGGGACACTGAAGCTTTCTTT	CASSQDHPGGLRDTEAFF
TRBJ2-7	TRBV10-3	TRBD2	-	TGTGCCATTGCGGCCGGCGGGAGTCTCTACGAGCAGTACTTC	CAIAAGGSLYEQYF
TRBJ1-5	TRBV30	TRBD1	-	TGTGCCTGGAGTGAGTCCCCGACAGGGTTCAATCAGCCCCAGCATTTT	CAWSESPTGFNQPQHF
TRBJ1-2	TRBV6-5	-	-	TGTGCCAGCAGTTACTCGGTCAGGGGAATACCCTATGGCTACACCTTC	CASSYSVRGIPYGYTF
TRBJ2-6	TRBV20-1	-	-	TGCAGTGCTCCCGGAGGGGGGTATGTCTCTGGGGCCAACGTCCTGACTTTC	CSAPGGGYVSGANVLTF
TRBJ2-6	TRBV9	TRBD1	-	TGTGCCAGCAGCGACAGGGGACGCTCTGGGGCCAACGTCCTGACTTTC	CASSDRGRSGANVLTF
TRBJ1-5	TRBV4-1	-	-	TGCGCCAGCAGCTCCCAAGATAGTGGCAGGGATAATCAGCCCCAGCATTTT	CASSSQDSGRDNQPQHF
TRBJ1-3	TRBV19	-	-	TGTGCCAGCACCCCGGGAGGAAACACCATATATTTT	CASTPGGNTIYF
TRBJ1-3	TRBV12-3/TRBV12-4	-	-	TGTGCCAGCAGCTTACTACCGACGGGAAACACCATATATTTT	CASSLLPTGNTIYF
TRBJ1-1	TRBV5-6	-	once	TGTGCCAGCAGCGTCCGGGCCCAGGGCACTGAAGCTTTCTTT	CASSVRAQGTEAFF
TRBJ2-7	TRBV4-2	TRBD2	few	TGTGCCAGCAGTCCGGGGGGGACCTACGAGCAGTACTTC	CASSPGGTYEQYF
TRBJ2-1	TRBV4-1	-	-	TGCGCCAGCAGCCGCCCACTAGCTAATGAGCAGTTCTTC	CASSRPLANEQFF
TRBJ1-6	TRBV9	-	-	TGTGCCAGCAGCGTAACCACCATGCGAGCTTCACCCCTCCACTTT	CASSVTTMRASPLHF
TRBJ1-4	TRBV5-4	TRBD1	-	TGTGCCAGCAGCGTTACAGGGGGTACTGAAAAACTGTTTTTT	CASSVTGGTEKLFF
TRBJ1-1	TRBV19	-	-	TGTGCCAGTAGTATGACGGGGTTAACTGAAGCTTTCTTT	CASSMTGLTEAFF
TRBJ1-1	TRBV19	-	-	TGTGCCAGTAGTTTCTTAGACGCGCGAGGTTATTTGGACACTGAAGCTTTCTTT	CASSFLDARGYLDTEAFF
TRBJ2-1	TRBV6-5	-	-	TGTGCCAGCAGATCCGGCTACAATGAGCAGTTCTTC	CASRSGYNEQFF
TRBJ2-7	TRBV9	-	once	TGTGCCAGCAGCGCCCTGGCCCACGAGCAGTACTTC	CASSALAHEQYF
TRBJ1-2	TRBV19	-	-	TGTGCCAGTAGTCCGGACAGTATAGGTCTCGCCTTC	CASSPDSIGLAF
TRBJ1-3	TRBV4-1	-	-	TGCGCCAGCAGCCAAGTTAACTCTGGAAACACCATATATTTT	CASSQVNSGNTIYF
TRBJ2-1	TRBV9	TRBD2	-	TGTGCCAGCAGCCCTCGTCAGTCTAGCGGGGATGAGCAGTTCTTC	CASSPRQSSGDEQFF
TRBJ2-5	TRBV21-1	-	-	TGTGCCAGCAGCAACCAGGGTAGAGAGACCCAGTACTTC	CASSNQGRETQYF
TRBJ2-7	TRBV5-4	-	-	TGTGCCAGCAGCTTAGCGGGCCACTCCTACGAGCAGTACTTC	CASSLAGHSYEQYF
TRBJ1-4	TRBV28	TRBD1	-	TGTGCCAGCAGTCATTACCGGGACAGGGTAAATGAAAAACTGTTTTTT	CASSHYRDRVNEKLFF
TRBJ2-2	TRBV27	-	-	TGTGCCAGCAGTCCATACACCGGGGAGCTGTTTTTT	CASSPYTGELFF
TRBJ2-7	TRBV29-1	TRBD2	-	TGCAGCGTACCCGGACTAGGGCGTGAGCAGTACTTC	CSVPGLGREQYF
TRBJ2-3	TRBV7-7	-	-	TGTGCTAGCAGCTCCGGGGAGTACACAGATACGCAGTATTTT	CASSSGEYTDTQYF
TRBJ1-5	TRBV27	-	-	TGTGCCAGCAGTTTACGGGGGCTTGGTCAGCCCCAGCATTTT	CASSLRGLGQPQHF
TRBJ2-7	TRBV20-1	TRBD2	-	TGCAGTGCTAGAGTCTTCGGGACTAGCGGCTCCTACGAGCAGTACTTC	CSARVFGTSGSYEQYF
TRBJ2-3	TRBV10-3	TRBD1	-	TGTGCCATCAGACCGGGACAGGGGTCAGATACGCAGTATTTT	CAIRPGQGSDTQYF
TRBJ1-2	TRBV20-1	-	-	TGCAGTGCTTCGCTCGGGGAATACACCTTC	CSASLGEYTF
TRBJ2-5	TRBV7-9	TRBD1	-	TGTGCCAGCAGCTTAGTCGACAGGGCTAAGTACTTC	CASSLVDRAKYF
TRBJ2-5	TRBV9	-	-	TGTGCCAGCAGCGTAGGCCAGGCCCAACAAGAGACCCAGTACTTC	CASSVGQAQQETQYF
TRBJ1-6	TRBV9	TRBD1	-	TGTGCCAGCAGCGAAACCCCGGGACAGCTTAATTCACCCCTCCACTTT	CASSETPGQLNSPLHF
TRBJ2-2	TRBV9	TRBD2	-	TGTGCCAGCAGCGTAAATCTGGGCGGGGGAAACACCGGGGAGCTGTTTTTT	CASSVNLGGGNTGELFF
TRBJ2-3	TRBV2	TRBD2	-	TGTGCCAGCAGTCGCGGGACTAGCGAGACAGATACGCAGTATTTT	CASSRGTSETDTQYF
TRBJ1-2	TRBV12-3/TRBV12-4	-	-	TGTGCCAGCAGTTTTGCTGCTAACTATGGCTACACCTTC	CASSFAANYGYTF
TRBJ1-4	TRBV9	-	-	TGTGCCAGCAGTGCAGGGGTAACTAATGAAAAACTGTTTTTT	CASSAGVTNEKLFF
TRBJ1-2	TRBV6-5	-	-	TGTGCCAGCAGTTACTCACCAGGCATCTATGGCTACACCTTC	CASSYSPGIYGYTF